These 26 T cell receptor beta chains share one sample of origin, sequenced in a study of blood T cell repertoires in COVID-19. Sequencing was performed with immunoSEQ multiplex PCR; in TCRdb, only in-frame clones are kept and a portion is missing. The table has 250,000 to 300,000 clones, 81% seen once. Sample: peripheral blood. These receptors were obtained from a woman aged 60-70 years with active or convalescent COVID-19.

The chain links TRBV7-2 to TRBJ2-5, with TRBD1 matching over 8 bases. This CDR3 is 16 amino acids long. CDR1 is SGHTA, CDR2 FQGNSA, per germline. V shed 5 bases and J 0 bases; nucleotides not matched to a gene: 8. CDR3 in DNA: TGTGCCAGCAGCCCCGGACAGGGCACGTACCAAGAGACCCAGTACTTC. Its translation is CASSPGQGTYQETQYF.

J is TRBJ1-6 and V is TRBV18; 9 bases fit TRBD1. The CDR3 totals 16 residues. Per germline, CDR1 KGHSH and CDR2 LQKENI. Trimming at V came to 9 bases and at J to 7 bases, leaving 13 bases not matched to a gene. The CDR3 DNA reads TGTGCCAGTACTCCACAGGCCGGACAGGGGAATTCACCCCTCCACTTT. It specifies CASTPQAGQGNSPLHF.

The chain employs TRBV18 and TRBJ2-7, with 7 bases lining up with TRBD1. J lost 5 bases, V lost 6 bases, and 7 bases had no gene match. This CDR3 comprises 13 residues. Germline values: CDR1 KGHSH, CDR2 LQKENI. The CDR3 DNA sequence: TGTGCCAGCTCCCCAGACAGGGTCCACGAGCAGTACTTC. Translated, it gives CASSPDRVHEQYF.

This sequence joins TRBV6-5 and TRBJ1-4; D uncertain. The V and J ends lost 7 bases and 7 bases respectively, with 7 bases between them. The CDR3 covers 11 residues. Germline V gene lookup returns CDR1 MNHEY and CDR2 SVGAGI. CDR3 sequence: CASTFSEKLFF. Written as DNA, the CDR3 is TGTGCCAGCACGTTTAGTGAAAAACTGTTTTTT.

V usage is TRBV4-1 and J usage is TRBJ2-7, with 13 bases lining up with TRBD2. Germline V gene sequence: CDR1 MGHRA, CDR2 YSYEKL. The CDR3 contains 18 residues. V lost 0 bases, J lost 5 bases, and 10 bases stayed unmatched. The CDR3 loop reads CASSQEPELAGGFHEQYF. Written as DNA, the CDR3 is TGCGCCAGCAGCCAAGAACCCGAACTAGCGGGAGGGTTCCACGAGCAGTACTTC.

The genes are TRBV19 and TRBJ1-5; TRBD1 matches 7 bases. Trimming at V came to 6 bases and at J to 2 bases, leaving 4 bases not matched to a gene. CDR3 size: 14 residues. CDR1 LNHDA and CDR2 SQIVND come from the germline V gene (reference sequence). The CDR3 DNA reads TGTGCCAGTAGGGGACAGCGGGGCAATCAGCCCCAGCATTTT. Translating it yields CASRGQRGNQPQHF. The variable domain in full, with the rest retrieved from reference TRBV19 and TRBJ1-5, is DGGITQSPKYLFRKEGQNVTLSCEQNLNHDAMYWYRQDPGQGLRLIYYSQIVNDFQKGDIAEGYSVSREKKESFPLTVTSAQKNPTAFYLCASRGQRGNQPQHFGDGTRLSIL.

The V and J genes are TRBV9 and TRBJ2-5; D gene unclear. Germline-derived CDR1 and CDR2 are SGDLS and YYNGEE. This CDR3 is built from 12 residues. V lost 1 base to trimming and J lost 5 bases, with 6 bases between them. CDR3 DNA sequence: TGTGCCAGCAGCGTATCGGTCGAGACCCAGTACTTC. Its translation: CASSVSVETQYF.

The rearrangement uses TRBV6-2 or TRBV6-3 and TRBJ1-2; tentatively, D is TRBD1 (5 bases). Trimming took off 3 bases at V and 5 bases at J, with 10 bases between the two ends. This CDR3 spans 13 amino acids. Germline V CDR1 and CDR2: MNHEY, SVGEGT. CDR3 residues: CASSYWQGYGYTF. DNA for the CDR3: TGTGCCAGCAGTTATTGGCAGGGATATGGCTACACCTTC.

The gene calls are TRBV10-3 and TRBJ1-2, with 8 bases lining up with TRBD1. The germline V gene has CDR1 ENHRY and CDR2 SYGVKD. The CDR3 sequence is 15 residues long. J was trimmed by 6 bases and V by 6 bases; bases with no gene match: 12. In DNA form, the CDR3 reads TGTGCCATCAGACTCACTACCCAGGGGGCGGATGGCTACACCTTC. Translation gives CAIRLTTQGADGYTF.

The table lists this clone with a count of one. The V call is TRBV11-2, the J call TRBJ2-5, with TRBD1 matching 9 bases. The CDR3 extends over 16 amino acids. CDR1 and CDR2 (germline): SGHAT, FQNNGV. V lost 3 bases to trimming and J lost 5 bases; unmatched junction nucleotides: 10. The CDR3 coding sequence is TGTGCCAGCAGCTTTCTAACAGGGGGCTCTAGGGAGACCCAGTACTTC. Encoded protein: CASSFLTGGSRETQYF.

The chain links TRBV6-2 or TRBV6-3 to TRBJ1-4, with D perhaps matching TRBD1 (5 bases). Germline V gene sequence: CDR1 MNHEY, CDR2 SVGEGT. Deletions cut 0 bases from V and 3 bases from J, with 14 bases between. This CDR3 comprises 17 residues. The CDR3 region is CASSYSKGLASNEKLFF. DNA of the CDR3: TGTGCCAGCAGTTACTCCAAGGGGTTGGCGTCTAATGAAAAACTGTTTTTT.

This sequence joins TRBV11-1 and TRBJ1-6, with TRBD1 identical over 7 bases. V was pared by 5 bases and J by 8 bases, with 9 bases of the junction left unmatched. The CDR3 runs to 15 residues. Germline CDR1 reads SGHAT; CDR2 reads FQDESV (reference sequence). Here the CDR3 DNA reads TGTGCCAGCAGCCCGCATCGACAGGGTGATTCACCCCTCCACTTT. This codes for CASSPHRQGDSPLHF.

This clone occurred once. The chain is built from TRBV7-6 and TRBJ2-5; 7 bases line up with TRBD2. CDR3 length: 15 amino acids. V lost 1 base and J lost 4; bases outside the gene matches: 6. Germline V lookup: CDR1 SGHVS, CDR2 FNYEAQ. The DNA of the CDR3 is TGTGCCAGCAGCTTAGGGCAGGGAGGGCTAGAGACCCAGTACTTC. Its translation is CASSLGQGGLETQYF. The full variable domain, completed using reference TRBV7-6 and TRBJ2-5, is GAGVSQSPRYKVTKRGQDVALRCDPISGHVSLYWYRQALGQGPEFLTYFNYEAQQDKSGLPNDRFSAERPEGSISTLTIQRTEQRDSAMYRCASSLGQGGLETQYFGPGTRLLVL.

The chain couples TRBV24-1 to TRBJ2-1; D is perhaps TRBD1 (6 bases). CDR1 and CDR2 from the germline V gene are KGHDR and SFDVKD. This CDR3 is built from 13 residues. Trimming cost V 5 bases and J 9 bases, with 13 bases left between them. In DNA, the CDR3 is TGTGCCACCAGTGTTACAGGGAGCGGTGAGCAGTTCTTC. Protein sequence: CATSVTGSGEQFF.

The CDR3 reads CASSTQTSGYSTDTQYF. CDR3 nucleotides: TGTGCCAGCAGTACGCAGACTAGCGGGTATAGCACAGATACGCAGTATTTT. V and J are TRBV6-2 or TRBV6-3 and TRBJ2-3; 10 bases align to TRBD2. CDR1 and CDR2 from the germline V gene are MNHEY and SVGEGT. Trimming removed 5 bases from V and 0 bases from J; junction bases left unmatched: 8. The CDR3 sequence is 17 residues long.

The table lists this clone with a few counts. The V and J genes are TRBV7-6 and TRBJ2-7, with 11 bases lining up with TRBD2. Germline assignment: CDR1 SGHVS and CDR2 FNYEAQ. This CDR3 has 18 amino acids. The trim removed 0 bases at V and 0 bases at J, leaving 7 bases unmatched. The CDR3 DNA reads TGTGCCAGCAGCTTAGCGGCTAGCGGGGGGCATAGCTCCTACGAGCAGTACTTC. Translation: CASSLAASGGHSSYEQYF. The full variable domain, its missing parts supplied by reference TRBV7-6 and TRBJ2-7, is GAGVSQSPRYKVTKRGQDVALRCDPISGHVSLYWYRQALGQGPEFLTYFNYEAQQDKSGLPNDRFSAERPEGSISTLTIQRTEQRDSAMYRCASSLAASGGHSSYEQYFGPGTRLTVT.

The V gene is TRBV5-4, the J gene TRBJ2-7; D is perhaps TRBD1 (6 bases). The CDR3 totals 14 residues. V lost 0 bases and J lost 2, with 9 bases in between. Per germline, CDR1 SGHNT and CDR2 YYREEE (reference sequence). CDR3 protein: CASSLGSGAYEQYF. The CDR3 coding sequence is TGTGCCAGCAGCTTGGGGTCAGGGGCCTACGAGCAGTACTTC.

V is TRBV18 and J is TRBJ1-1; TRBD1 agrees at 8 bases. Per the germline V gene, CDR1 is KGHSH and CDR2 is LQKENI. The V gene end was trimmed by 2 bases and the J gene end by 1 base; junction bases not matched to a gene: 9. CDR3 size: 17 residues. CDR3 bases: TGTGCCAGCTCACCAGCTAGAATTCAGGGGGCGAACACTGAAGCTTTCTTT. Encoded protein: CASSPARIQGANTEAFF. The whole variable domain, remainder taken from reference TRBV18 and TRBJ1-1, is NAGVMQNPRHLVRRRGQEARLRCSPMKGHSHVYWYRQLPEEGLKFMVYLQKENIIDESGMPKERFSAEFPKEGPSILRIQQVVRGDSAAYFCASSPARIQGANTEAFFGQGTRLTVV.

The chain links TRBV7-2 to TRBJ1-5, with a weak D call TRBD1 (6 bases). The CDR3 consists of 15 residues. V dropped 8 bases and J dropped 2 bases, with 16 bases sitting between them. Germline V gene data show CDR1 as SGHTA and CDR2 as FQGNSA. CDR3 sequence: CASGFPGAGNQPQHF. CDR3 bases: TGTGCCAGCGGATTTCCAGGGGCCGGCAATCAGCCCCAGCATTTT.

The chain combines TRBV4-1 with TRBJ2-5; 7 nucleotides match TRBD1. Looked up from germline, CDR1 is MGHRA and CDR2 is YSYEKL. Trimming cost V 1 base and J 4 bases; bases outside gene matches: 3. This CDR3 has 14 residues. The CDR3 protein is CASSQGSGGETQYF. The CDR3 region has the DNA TGCGCCAGCAGCCAAGGTTCAGGGGGAGAGACCCAGTACTTC.

The chain combines TRBV12-5 with TRBJ1-1, with TRBD1 identical over 9 bases. V lost 3 bases, J lost 10 bases, and 9 bases stayed unmatched. Germline lookup yields CDR1 LGHNT and CDR2 FRNRAP. The CDR3 has 14 amino acids. The CDR3 DNA sequence: TGTGCTAGTGGTTTACAGGGGGCGGGTTTATTAGCTTTCTTT. As protein: CASGLQGAGLLAFF.

The genes are TRBV6-6 and TRBJ2-1; possible D gene TRBD2, 5 bases. The CDR3 extends over 17 amino acids. V lost 5 bases and J 4 bases, leaving 21 bases between the germline ends. Per germline, CDR1 MNHNY and CDR2 SVGAGI (reference sequence). The DNA for the CDR3 is TGTGCCAGCAGTCCGCCAGCGAGCAGCGGAGGTTACAATGAGCAGTTCTTC. It is translated as CASSPPASSGGYNEQFF.

This clone was detected a few times. CDR3 coding DNA: TGTGCCAGCACCCTAACGGGAGCTAACTATGGCTACACCTTC. This translates into CASTLTGANYGYTF. This chain connects TRBV6-5 to TRBJ1-2; D unclear. There are 14 residues in the CDR3. Germline CDR1 is MNHEY and CDR2 is SVGAGI. V was clipped by 7 bases and J by 0 bases, with 12 bases between them.

The J gene is TRBJ1-4, the V gene TRBV4-3; the D gene is possibly TRBD1 (6 bases). CDR3 size: 18 residues. From germline, CDR1 is LGHNA and CDR2 YSLEER. V lost 0 bases and J lost 2, with 16 bases in between. The CDR3: CASSQDRIRGGTNEKLFF. DNA for the CDR3: TGCGCCAGCAGCCAAGATCGGATCAGGGGAGGGACTAATGAAAAACTGTTTTTT.

The chain couples TRBV5-4 to TRBJ2-1; 8 bases fit TRBD2. The CDR3 has 15 amino acids. The trim removed 4 bases at V and 7 bases at J, leaving 10 bases unmatched. Germline V gene sequence: CDR1 SGHNT, CDR2 YYREEE (reference sequence). CDR3 DNA sequence: TGTGCCAGCAGCCCCACGGGGGGGGCGGGAAATGAGCAGTTCTTC. Amino acids: CASSPTGGAGNEQFF.

About this clone itself: The same CDR3 is also encoded by other DNA sequences in this sample. The J gene is TRBJ1-5, the V gene TRBV12-3 or TRBV12-4, with TRBD1 matching 8 bases. The CDR3 consists of 13 residues. The ends lost 6 bases at V and 4 bases at J; junction bases unmatched: 2. The CDR3 DNA reads as TGTGCCAGCAGGAGGACAGGGAATCAGCCCCAGCATTTT. Translating gives CASRRTGNQPQHF.